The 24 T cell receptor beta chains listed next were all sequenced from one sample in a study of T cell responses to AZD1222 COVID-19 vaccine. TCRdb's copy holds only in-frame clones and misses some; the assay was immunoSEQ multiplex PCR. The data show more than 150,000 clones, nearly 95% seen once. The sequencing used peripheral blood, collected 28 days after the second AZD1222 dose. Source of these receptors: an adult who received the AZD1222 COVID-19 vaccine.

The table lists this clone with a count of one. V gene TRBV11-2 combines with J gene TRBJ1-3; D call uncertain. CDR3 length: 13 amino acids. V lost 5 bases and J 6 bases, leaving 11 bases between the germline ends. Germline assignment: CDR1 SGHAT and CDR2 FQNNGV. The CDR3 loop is CASSPLRVNTIYF. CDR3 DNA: TGTGCCAGCAGCCCGCTCAGAGTAAACACCATATATTTT.

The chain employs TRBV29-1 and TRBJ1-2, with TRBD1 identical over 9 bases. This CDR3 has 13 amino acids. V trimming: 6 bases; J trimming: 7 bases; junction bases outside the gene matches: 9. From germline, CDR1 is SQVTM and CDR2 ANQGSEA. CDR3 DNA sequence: TGCAGCGTCTTTGACAGGGGGTCAAGTGGCTACACCTTC. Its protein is CSVFDRGSSGYTF.

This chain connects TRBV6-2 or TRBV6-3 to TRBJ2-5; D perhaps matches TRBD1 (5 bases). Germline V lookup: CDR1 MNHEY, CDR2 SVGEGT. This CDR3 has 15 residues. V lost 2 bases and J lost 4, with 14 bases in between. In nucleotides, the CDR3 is TGTGCCAGCAGTTACGAGTTTGGCCAGGGAGAGACCCAGTACTTC. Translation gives CASSYEFGQGETQYF.

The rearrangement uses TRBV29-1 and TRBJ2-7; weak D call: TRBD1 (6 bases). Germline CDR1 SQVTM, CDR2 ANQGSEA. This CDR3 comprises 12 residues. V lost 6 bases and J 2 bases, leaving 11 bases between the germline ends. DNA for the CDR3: TGCAGCGTAGGACAGACCGCCTACGAGCAGTACTTC. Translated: CSVGQTAYEQYF.

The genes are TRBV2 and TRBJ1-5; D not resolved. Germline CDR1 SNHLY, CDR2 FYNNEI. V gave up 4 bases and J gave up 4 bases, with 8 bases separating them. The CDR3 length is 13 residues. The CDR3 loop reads CASSATGNQPQHF. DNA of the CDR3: TGTGCCAGCAGTGCGACGGGGAATCAGCCCCAGCATTTT.

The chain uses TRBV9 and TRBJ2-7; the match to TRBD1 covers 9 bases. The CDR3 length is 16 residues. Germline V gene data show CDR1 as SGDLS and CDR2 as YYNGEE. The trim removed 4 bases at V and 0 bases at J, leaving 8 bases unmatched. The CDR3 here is CASSPGTGSPSYEQYF. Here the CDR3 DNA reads TGTGCCAGCAGCCCCGGGACAGGGAGCCCCTCCTACGAGCAGTACTTC. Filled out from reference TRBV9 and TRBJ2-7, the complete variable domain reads DSGVTQTPKHLITATGQRVTLRCSPRSGDLSVYWYQQSLDQGLQFLIQYYNGEERAKGNILERFSAQQFPDLHSELNLSSLELGDSALYFCASSPGTGSPSYEQYFGPGTRLTVT.

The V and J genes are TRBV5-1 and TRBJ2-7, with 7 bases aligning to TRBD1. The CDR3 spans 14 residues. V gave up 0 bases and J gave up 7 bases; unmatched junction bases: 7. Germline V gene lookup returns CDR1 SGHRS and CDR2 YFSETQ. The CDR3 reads CASSLVGGSREQYF. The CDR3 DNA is TGCGCCAGCAGCTTGGTAGGGGGCTCGAGAGAGCAGTACTTC.

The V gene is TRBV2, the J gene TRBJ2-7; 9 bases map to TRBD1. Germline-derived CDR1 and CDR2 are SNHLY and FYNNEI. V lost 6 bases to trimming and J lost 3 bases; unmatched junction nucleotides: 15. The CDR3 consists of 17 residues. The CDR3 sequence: CASRPGQGKMRGYEQYF. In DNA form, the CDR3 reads TGTGCCAGCAGGCCGGGACAGGGAAAAATGAGGGGCTACGAGCAGTACTTC.

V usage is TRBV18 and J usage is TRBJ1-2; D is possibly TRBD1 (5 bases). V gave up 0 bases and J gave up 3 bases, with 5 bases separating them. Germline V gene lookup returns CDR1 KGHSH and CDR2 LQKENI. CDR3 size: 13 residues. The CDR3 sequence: CASSPPGDYGYTF. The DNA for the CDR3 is TGTGCCAGCTCACCACCGGGGGACTATGGCTACACCTTC.

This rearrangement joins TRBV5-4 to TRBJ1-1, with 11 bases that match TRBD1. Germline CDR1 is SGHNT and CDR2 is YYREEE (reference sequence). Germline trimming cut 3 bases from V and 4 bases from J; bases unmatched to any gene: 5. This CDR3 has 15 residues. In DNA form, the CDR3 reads TGTGCCAGCAGCTCGGGGACAGGGGGGCGCACTGAAGCTTTCTTT. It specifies CASSSGTGGRTEAFF.

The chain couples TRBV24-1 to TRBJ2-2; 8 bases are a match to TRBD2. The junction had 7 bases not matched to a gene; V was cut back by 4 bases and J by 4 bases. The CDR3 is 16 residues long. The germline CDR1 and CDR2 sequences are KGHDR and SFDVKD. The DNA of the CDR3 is TGTGCCACCAGTGACCCCGGCGGGGGGATCACCGGGGAGCTGTTTTTT. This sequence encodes CATSDPGGGITGELFF.

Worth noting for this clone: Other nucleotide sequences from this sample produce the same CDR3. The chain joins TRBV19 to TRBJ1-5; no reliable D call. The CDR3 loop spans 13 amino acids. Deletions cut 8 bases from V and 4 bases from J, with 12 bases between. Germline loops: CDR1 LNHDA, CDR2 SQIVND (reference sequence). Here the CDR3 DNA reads TGTGCCAGTCGCGGGCAGTTTAATCAGCCCCAGCATTTT. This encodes CASRGQFNQPQHF.

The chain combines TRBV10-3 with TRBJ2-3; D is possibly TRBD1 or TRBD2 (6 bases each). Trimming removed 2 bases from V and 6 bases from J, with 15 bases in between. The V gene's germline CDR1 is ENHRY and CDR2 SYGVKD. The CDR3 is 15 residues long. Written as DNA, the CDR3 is TGTGCCATCAGTGAGATGGGGGGCCAGACGGATACGCAGTATTTT. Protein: CAISEMGGQTDTQYF.

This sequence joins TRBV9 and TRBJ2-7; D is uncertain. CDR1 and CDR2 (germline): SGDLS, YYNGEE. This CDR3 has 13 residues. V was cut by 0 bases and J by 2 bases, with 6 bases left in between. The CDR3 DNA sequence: TGTGCCAGCAGCGTAGACACCACCTACGAGCAGTACTTC. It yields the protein CASSVDTTYEQYF.

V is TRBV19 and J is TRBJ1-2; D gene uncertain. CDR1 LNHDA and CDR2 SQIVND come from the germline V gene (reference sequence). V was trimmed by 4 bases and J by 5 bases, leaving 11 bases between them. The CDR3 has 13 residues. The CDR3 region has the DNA TGTGCCAGTAGTAGGCGAACTTCGTATGGCTACACCTTC. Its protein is CASSRRTSYGYTF.

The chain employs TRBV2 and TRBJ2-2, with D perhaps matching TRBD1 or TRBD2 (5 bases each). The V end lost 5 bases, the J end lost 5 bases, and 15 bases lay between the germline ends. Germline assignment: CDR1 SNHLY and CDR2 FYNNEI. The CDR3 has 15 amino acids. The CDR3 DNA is TGTGCCAGCAGTCCCCGGACGGGGCATACCGGGGAGCTGTTTTTT. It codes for CASSPRTGHTGELFF. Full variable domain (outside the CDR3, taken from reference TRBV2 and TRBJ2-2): EPEVTQTPSHQVTQMGQEVILRCVPISNHLYFYWYRQILGQKVEFLVSFYNNEISEKSEIFDDQFSVERPDGSNFTLKIRSTKLEDSAMYFCASSPRTGHTGELFFGEGSRLTVL.

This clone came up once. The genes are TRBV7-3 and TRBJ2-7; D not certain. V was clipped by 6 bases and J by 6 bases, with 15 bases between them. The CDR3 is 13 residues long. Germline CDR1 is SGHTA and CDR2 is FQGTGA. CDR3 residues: CASSLMPSGEQYF. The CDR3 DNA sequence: TGTGCCAGCAGTCTGATGCCGTCAGGCGAGCAGTACTTC.

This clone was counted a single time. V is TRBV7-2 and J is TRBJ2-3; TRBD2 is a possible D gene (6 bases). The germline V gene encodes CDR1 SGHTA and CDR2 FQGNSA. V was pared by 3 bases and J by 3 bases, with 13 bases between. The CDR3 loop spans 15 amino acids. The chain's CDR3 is CASSFSFLATDTQYF. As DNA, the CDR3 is TGTGCCAGCAGCTTCTCCTTCCTAGCGACAGATACGCAGTATTTT.

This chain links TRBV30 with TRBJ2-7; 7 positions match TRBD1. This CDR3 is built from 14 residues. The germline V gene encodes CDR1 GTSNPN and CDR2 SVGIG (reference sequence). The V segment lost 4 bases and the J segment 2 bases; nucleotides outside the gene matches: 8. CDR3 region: CAWNPGQLPYEQYF. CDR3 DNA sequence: TGTGCCTGGAACCCGGGACAGCTCCCCTACGAGCAGTACTTC.

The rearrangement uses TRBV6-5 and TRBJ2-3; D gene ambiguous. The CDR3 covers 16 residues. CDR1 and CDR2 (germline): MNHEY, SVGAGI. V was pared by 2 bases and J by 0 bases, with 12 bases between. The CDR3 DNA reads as TGTGCCAGCAGTTACCCGCCTGCCGGGAGCACAGATACGCAGTATTTT. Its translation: CASSYPPAGSTDTQYF.

CDR3 in DNA: TGTGCCAGCAGCCTTGGGCAGAGTGGAACTGAAGCTTTCTTT. Translated: CASSLGQSGTEAFF. This chain joins TRBV11-2 and TRBJ1-1; D gene uncertain. The CDR3 is 14 amino acids. Trimming left V 5 bases short and J 5 bases short, with 15 bases between. CDR1 is SGHAT, CDR2 FQNNGV, per germline.

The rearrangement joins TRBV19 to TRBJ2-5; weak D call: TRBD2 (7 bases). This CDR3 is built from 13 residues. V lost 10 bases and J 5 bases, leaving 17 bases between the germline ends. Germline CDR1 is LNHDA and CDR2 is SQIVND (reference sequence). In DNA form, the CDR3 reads TGTGCCACCGCGGGGGCCCGAGGGGAGACCCAGTACTTC. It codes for CATAGARGETQYF. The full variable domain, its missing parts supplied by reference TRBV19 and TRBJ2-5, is DGGITQSPKYLFRKEGQNVTLSCEQNLNHDAMYWYRQDPGQGLRLIYYSQIVNDFQKGDIAEGYSVSREKKESFPLTVTSAQKNPTAFYLCATAGARGETQYFGPGTRLLVL.

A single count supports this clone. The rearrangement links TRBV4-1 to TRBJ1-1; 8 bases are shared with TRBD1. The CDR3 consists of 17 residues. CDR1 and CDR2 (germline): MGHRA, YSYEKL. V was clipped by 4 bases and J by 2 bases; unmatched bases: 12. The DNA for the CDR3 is TGCGCCAGCAGCCCTGTAGGCAGGGGGCTGGCAAACACTGAAGCTTTCTTT. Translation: CASSPVGRGLANTEAFF.

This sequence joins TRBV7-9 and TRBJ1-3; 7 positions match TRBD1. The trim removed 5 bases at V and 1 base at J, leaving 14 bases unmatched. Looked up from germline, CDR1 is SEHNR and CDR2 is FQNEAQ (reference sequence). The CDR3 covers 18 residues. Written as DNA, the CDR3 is TGTGCCAGCAGCCCCCTGCTACGGACAGGTGCTTCTGGAAACACCATATATTTT. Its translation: CASSPLLRTGASGNTIYF.